This T cell receptor (beta chain) was sequenced in a study of CD8 T cells in ankylosing spondylitis. Quantitative 5'-RACE with molecular barcodes produced the TCR beta libraries. TCRdb reprocessed the 5' RACE reads via MiXCR and lists one record per CDR3 protein. This table holds around 27,000 distinct CDR3 sequences, under 3% found once. This clonotype was seen many times. The antigen remains unidentified. The study, taken as a whole, reports: Enrichment of disease-linked clones was reportedly significant in matched ankylosing spondylitis synovial fluid.

The ends were cut back, 0 bases at V and 0 bases at J, with 10 bases in the middle. The CDR3 has 16 residues. Germline CDR1 and CDR2: SGDLS and YYNGEE. V and J are TRBV9 and TRBJ2-1, with a tentative D call TRBD1 (5 bases). The receptor's source is a female donor with ankylosing spondylitis or in good health (not recorded which). The material sequenced was blood, either unsorted or a sorted T cell fraction (not recorded which). This CDR3 reads CASSVVGAASYNEQFF. CDR3 bases: TGTGCCAGCAGCGTAGTTGGGGCGGCCTCCTACAATGAGCAGTTCTTC.